These T cell receptor beta chains were read from a single sample in a study of blood T cell repertoires in COVID-19. Clones were read by immunoSEQ multiplex PCR, and TCRdb kept only the in-frame ones, dropping some. The sample includes about 160,000 clones, approximately 95% of them seen just once. The sample taken for sequencing was peripheral blood. The receptor set was obtained from a woman in her fifties or sixties with acute or convalescent COVID-19. Each CDR3 is given without its conserved first and last residue. Only some rows state a clone size, as once, few, many or a class for expanded clones.

TRBV30	TRBJ2-7	few	AWTPGYEQY
TRBV11-2	TRBJ1-2	.	ASSLVTEAYGYT
TRBV4-2	TRBJ1-2	.	ASSQDEGGSDYGYT
TRBV5-4	TRBJ2-2	.	ASSLDSTGELF
TRBV23-1	TRBJ1-2	.	ASSQRSNRIARAGYT
TRBV9	TRBJ2-3	.	ASSVEIQRGGLDTQY
TRBV7-3	TRBJ2-1	once	ASSSLAGDSYNEQF
TRBV24-1	TRBJ2-5	.	ATSEGAYQETQY
TRBV15	TRBJ1-1	.	ATSRDYGGKAF
TRBV2	TRBJ1-2	.	ASISETGRNGGYT
TRBV19	TRBJ2-1	.	ASSIADSVYNEQF
TRBV19	TRBJ1-5	.	ASSISVYSNQPQH
TRBV5-1	TRBJ1-2	.	ASSLDGTGYRGYT
TRBV18	TRBJ2-7	.	ASSPGQVGHYEQY
TRBV9	TRBJ1-3	.	ASSVEVWASGNTIY
TRBV25-1	TRBJ2-2	.	ASSEYKGGRVDTGELF
TRBV19	TRBJ1-2	.	ATANQGVSDGYT
TRBV7-2	TRBJ2-7	.	ASSWGQGGYYEQY
TRBV6-6	TRBJ1-5	once	ASSYEGQPQH
TRBV3-1/TRBV3-2	TRBJ2-5	.	ASSQSGGFQETQY
TRBV5-6	TRBJ1-5	.	ASSWSGLVRARNQPQH
TRBV2	TRBJ2-7	.	ASSARTSNFYEQY
TRBV28	TRBJ2-7	.	ASAPLLVAGDYEQY
TRBV5-6	TRBJ2-5	.	ASSGDTQY
TRBV19	TRBJ1-6	.	ASSLWTDSSYNSPLH
TRBV6-1	TRBJ2-6	.	ASSEASGRANVLT
TRBV30	TRBJ2-1	.	AWSAGTSRIVYNEQF
TRBV11-2	TRBJ1-2	.	ASRAQGDGYT
TRBV9	TRBJ1-4	once	ASSEGAEFTGIKEKLF
TRBV21-1	TRBJ1-2	.	ASSTRTGSRGYGYT
TRBV14	TRBJ2-1	few	ASSQGRGSYNEQF
TRBV13	TRBJ1-1	.	ASSYGSVMNTEAF
TRBV6-5	TRBJ2-7	few	ASSYSGTGYEQY
TRBV19	TRBJ2-3	.	ASSMGQPTDTQY
TRBV7-9	TRBJ2-7	.	ASSRTLQERPH
TRBV4-1	TRBJ2-7	.	ASSLLGGVIYEQY
TRBV14	TRBJ2-1	.	ASSQGLAGEQF
TRBV5-6	TRBJ1-6	.	ASSSSRQGMDSPLH
TRBV28	TRBJ2-7	.	ASSFSREVLSYEQY
TRBV2	TRBJ1-3	.	ASSEVGLARNTIY
TRBV30	TRBJ2-7	.	AWRAPSYYEQY
TRBV9	TRBJ1-2	.	ASSAQEDNYGYT
TRBV19	TRBJ1-5	.	ASSMDDRGPAEPQH
TRBV9	TRBJ2-3	.	ASSFTSGSGDTQY
TRBV4-3	TRBJ1-3	.	ASSQELGLSGNTIY
TRBV6-2/TRBV6-3	TRBJ2-1	.	ASSLQTRSRQF
TRBV7-9	TRBJ1-5	.	ASSWGGDGNQPQH